A single sample is the source of the 16 T cell receptor beta chains below, sequenced in a study of spatial heterogeneity in lung cancer. Study outcomes and limitations: Mutation counts in tumors were tracked by counts of expanded intratumoral alpha and beta TCRs.

From the 5' RACE reads, TCRdb called clonotypes with MiXCR, one entry per CDR3 protein. The sample holds fewer than 7,500 distinct CDR3 sequences, approximately 19% seen once. Time point noted: sample taken at primary tumor resection. No antigen has been assigned to these receptors. The specimen was lung tumor tissue, collected at surgery. These receptors were obtained from a female donor with early-stage non-small cell lung cancer.

The chain uses TRBV28 and TRBJ1-4; D is unclear. The ends were cut back, 5 bases at V and 0 bases at J, with 1 base in the middle. The length of the CDR3 is 12 residues. The germline V gene encodes CDR1 MDHEN and CDR2 SYDVKM. The DNA for the CDR3 is TGTGCCAGCAGTGCAACTAATGAAAAACTGTTTTTT. This encodes CASSATNEKLFF.

This clonotype is labeled as medium-sized. V gene TRBV6-6 combines with J gene TRBJ2-7, with 7 bases fitting TRBD2. The CDR3 totals 17 residues. Looked up from germline, CDR1 is MNHNY and CDR2 is SVGAGI (reference sequence). V gave up 0 bases and J gave up 0 bases; unmatched junction bases: 8. Here the CDR3 DNA reads TGTGCCAGCAGTTACTCCCTAGCGGCTATAAGCTCCTACGAGCAGTACTTC. This sequence encodes CASSYSLAAISSYEQYF.

In the case of this clonotype: Mismatch with germline at one junction end may stem from a read error. The chain combines TRBV20-1 with TRBJ2-5; D is ambiguous. The CDR3 spans 11 residues. Germline loops: CDR1 DFQATT, CDR2 SNEGSKA (reference sequence). The CDR3 coding sequence is TGCTGTGCTAGAGATCGTTTGACCCAGTACTTC. It translates to CCARDRLTQYF.

This clonotype has just a few counts. V usage is TRBV7-9 and J usage is TRBJ2-1; maybe TRBD2 (6 bases). Per the germline V gene, CDR1 is SEHNR and CDR2 is FQNEAQ (reference sequence). V lost 5 bases, J lost 6 bases, and 26 bases lay in between. This CDR3 spans 18 amino acids. The CDR3, as DNA: TGTGCCAGCAGCCCTATCTTCCCCGTGACTAGGAATCCCAATGAGCAGTTCTTC. Its protein is CASSPIFPVTRNPNEQFF.

This clonotype was detected a few times. This CDR3 reads CASSTRPSYEQYF. CDR3 sequence (DNA): TGTGCCAGCAGCACTAGGCCCTCCTACGAGCAGTACTTC. V and J are TRBV13 and TRBJ2-7; D might be TRBD2 (5 bases). The germline V and J ends were trimmed by 5 bases and 0 bases, with 8 bases remaining between them. CDR3 length: 13 residues. Germline loops: CDR1 PRHDT, CDR2 FYEKMQ (reference sequence). Complete variable domain (other parts from reference TRBV13 and TRBJ2-7): AAGVIQSPRHLIKEKRETATLKCYPIPRHDTVYWYQQGPGQDPQFLISFYEKMQSDKGSIPDRFSAQQFSDYHSELNMSSLELGDSALYFCASSTRPSYEQYFGPGTRLTVT.

The J gene is TRBJ1-1, the V gene TRBV7-9; D is ambiguous. V was cut by 2 bases and J by 4 bases, with 8 bases left in between. The CDR3 length is 13 residues. CDR1 and CDR2 from the germline V gene are SEHNR and FQNEAQ (reference sequence). The CDR3 reads CASSLLAPTEAFF. The CDR3 DNA reads as TGTGCCAGCAGCTTACTGGCCCCCACTGAAGCTTTCTTT. Supplemented by reference TRBV7-9 and TRBJ1-1, the full variable domain reads DTGVSQNPRHKITKRGQNVTFRCDPISEHNRLYWYRQTLGQGPEFLTYFQNEAQLEKSRLLSDRFSAERPKGSFSTLEIQRTEQGDSAMYLCASSLLAPTEAFFGQGTRLTVV.

This rearrangement joins TRBV5-1 to TRBJ2-7, with 11 bases fitting TRBD1. J lost 0 bases, V lost 4 bases, and 3 bases had no gene match. CDR1 and CDR2 (germline): SGHRS, YFSETQ. The CDR3 sequence is 15 residues long. The CDR3: CASSPGTGGSYEQYF. The CDR3 DNA is TGCGCCAGCAGCCCCGGGACAGGGGGCTCCTACGAGCAGTACTTC.

This clonotype was seen more than once but under ten times. The chain uses TRBV5-1 and TRBJ1-2; D possibly corresponds to TRBD1 (5 bases). CDR1 and CDR2 (germline): SGHRS, YFSETQ. CDR3 size: 15 residues. V was cut by 4 bases and J by 8 bases, with 21 bases left in between. For the CDR3, the DNA is TGCGCCAGCAGCCCTTCGGGACCTCGACGACGCGGCTACACCTTC. Residues: CASSPSGPRRRGYTF.

In this sample, this clonotype turned up a few times. The J gene is TRBJ2-7, the V gene TRBV7-2; 7 positions agree with TRBD1. In germline, CDR1 is SGHTA, CDR2 FQGNSA. The CDR3 runs 14 residues. J was trimmed by 7 bases and V by 2 bases; bases with no gene match: 8. The CDR3 reads CASSLLRGSLEQYF. The CDR3 coding sequence is TGTGCCAGCAGCTTACTCAGGGGGTCTTTGGAGCAGTACTTC. Full variable domain (missing parts from reference TRBV7-2 and TRBJ2-7): GAGVSQSPSNKVTEKGKDVELRCDPISGHTALYWYRQSLGQGLEFLIYFQGNSAPDKSGLPSDRFSAERTGGSVSTLTIQRTQQEDSAVYLCASSLLRGSLEQYFGPGTRLTVT.

The V call is TRBV28, the J call TRBJ1-2, with 7 bases lining up with TRBD1. Germline lookup yields CDR1 MDHEN and CDR2 SYDVKM. CDR3 length: 15 amino acids. V lost 5 bases to trimming and J lost 4 bases; unmatched junction nucleotides: 10. The chain's CDR3 is CASSIPGQTSYGYTF. The DNA for the CDR3 is TGTGCCAGCAGTATCCCGGGACAGACGAGCTATGGCTACACCTTC.

The genes are TRBV5-6 and TRBJ2-7; D is uncertain. CDR1 SGHDT and CDR2 YYEEEE come from the germline V gene. There are 14 residues in the CDR3. Trimming stripped 2 bases from V and 2 bases from J, with 11 bases between. CDR3 sequence: CASSFLGSTYEQYF. In DNA, the CDR3 is TGTGCCAGCAGCTTTCTCGGCAGTACCTACGAGCAGTACTTC.

In this sample, this clonotype is medium-sized (0.01 to 0.1%). The genes are TRBV6-2 or TRBV6-3 and TRBJ2-7, with 8 bases matching TRBD1. The CDR3 runs 15 residues. CDR1 and CDR2 from the germline V gene are MNHEY and SVGEGT. J lost 0 bases, V lost 2 bases, and 3 bases had no gene match. The CDR3 reads CASSYGDRGSYEQYF. The CDR3 region has the DNA TGTGCCAGCAGTTACGGAGACAGGGGCTCCTACGAGCAGTACTTC.

This clonotype was observed a few times. This rearrangement joins TRBV10-3 to TRBJ1-1, with 10 positions matching TRBD1. The CDR3 runs 14 residues. Germline loops: CDR1 ENHRY, CDR2 SYGVKD. V was pared by 5 bases and J by 10 bases, with 10 bases of the junction left unmatched. This CDR3 reads CAISSGTGVNVAFF. DNA of the CDR3: TGTGCCATCAGTTCTGGGACAGGGGTGAATGTAGCTTTCTTT.

There are a few counts of this clonotype. V gene TRBV5-1 combines with J gene TRBJ1-1; no clear D. The CDR3 is 14 amino acids. Trimming removed 1 base at V and 10 bases at J, with 17 bases between. The germline V gene has CDR1 SGHRS and CDR2 YFSETQ. The CDR3 nucleotides read TGCGCCAGCAGCTTGAATAGCGGAGGGTTCGGAGCTTTCTTT. Its protein is CASSLNSGGFGAFF.

This clonotype was seen a few times. The V gene is TRBV5-4, the J gene TRBJ2-5; D is perhaps TRBD2 (6 bases). This CDR3 spans 16 amino acids. V was cut by 4 bases and J by 0 bases, with 16 bases left in between. In germline, CDR1 is SGHNT, CDR2 YYREEE (reference sequence). The CDR3 DNA follows: TGTGCCAGCAGCAAAATGGTCACGGGGGACCAAGAGACCCAGTACTTC. Translated, it gives CASSKMVTGDQETQYF. Full variable domain (remainder filled in from reference TRBV5-4 and TRBJ2-5): ETGVTQSPTHLIKTRGQQVTLRCSSQSGHNTVSWYQQALGQGPQFIFQYYREEENGRGNFPPRFSGLQFPNYSSELNVNALELDDSALYLCASSKMVTGDQETQYFGPGTRLLVL.

Written as DNA, the CDR3 is TGTGCCAGCAGCGCGTCTAGCGGGAAAACCTACGAGCAGTACTTC. This translates into CASSASSGKTYEQYF. This rearrangement joins TRBV9 to TRBJ2-7; 9 bases are a match to TRBD2. Germline-derived CDR1 and CDR2 are SGDLS and YYNGEE. The CDR3 sequence is 15 residues long. V was clipped by 3 bases and J by 2 bases; unmatched bases: 6.